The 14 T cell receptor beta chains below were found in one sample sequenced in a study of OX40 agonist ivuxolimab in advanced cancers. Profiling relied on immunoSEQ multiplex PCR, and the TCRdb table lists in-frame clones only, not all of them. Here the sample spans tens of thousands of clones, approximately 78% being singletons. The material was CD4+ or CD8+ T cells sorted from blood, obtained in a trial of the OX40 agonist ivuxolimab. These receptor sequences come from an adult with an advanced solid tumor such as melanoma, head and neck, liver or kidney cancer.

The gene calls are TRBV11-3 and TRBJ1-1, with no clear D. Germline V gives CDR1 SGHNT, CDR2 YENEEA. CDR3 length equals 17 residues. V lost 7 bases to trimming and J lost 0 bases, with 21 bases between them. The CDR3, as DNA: TGTGCCAGCACCTACGGTACACCAACGGGGATGAACACTGAAGCTTTCTTT. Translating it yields CASTYGTPTGMNTEAFF.

The CDR3 DNA reads as TGCAGTGCTATCCACACGTACGAGCAGTACTTC. Protein: CSAIHTYEQYF. J is TRBJ2-7 and V is TRBV20-1; D is unclear. CDR3 size: 11 residues. V was clipped by 4 bases and J by 4 bases, with 8 bases between them. Germline CDR1 and CDR2: DFQATT and SNEGSKA (reference sequence).

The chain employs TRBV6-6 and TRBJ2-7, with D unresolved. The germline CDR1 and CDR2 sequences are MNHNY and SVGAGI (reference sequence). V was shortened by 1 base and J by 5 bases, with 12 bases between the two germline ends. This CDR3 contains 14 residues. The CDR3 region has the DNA TGTGCCAGCAGTTACTTTCGACCGGAGAACGAGCAGTACTTC. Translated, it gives CASSYFRPENEQYF.

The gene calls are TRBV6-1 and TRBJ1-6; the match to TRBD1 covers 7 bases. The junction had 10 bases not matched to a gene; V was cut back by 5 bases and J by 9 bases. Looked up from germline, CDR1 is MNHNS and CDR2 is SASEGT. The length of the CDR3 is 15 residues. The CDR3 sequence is CASSSKGGPGSPLHF. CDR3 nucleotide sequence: TGTGCCAGCAGTTCTAAAGGGGGCCCTGGTTCACCCCTCCACTTT.

CDR3 nucleotides: TGTGCCTCCCGGCAAGGGGCGAAACAAGAGACCCAGTACTTC. This encodes CASRQGAKQETQYF. The rearrangement links TRBV28 to TRBJ2-5; weak D call: TRBD1 (5 bases). Trimming removed 11 bases at V and 2 bases at J, with 18 bases between. Per the germline V gene, CDR1 is MDHEN and CDR2 is SYDVKM. This CDR3 has 14 residues.

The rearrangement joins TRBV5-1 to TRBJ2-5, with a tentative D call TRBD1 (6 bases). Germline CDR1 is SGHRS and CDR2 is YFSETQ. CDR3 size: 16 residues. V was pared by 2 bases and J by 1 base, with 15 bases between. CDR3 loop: CASSFPEGQLQETQYF. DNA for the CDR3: TGCGCCAGCAGCTTTCCAGAAGGACAGCTCCAAGAGACCCAGTACTTC.

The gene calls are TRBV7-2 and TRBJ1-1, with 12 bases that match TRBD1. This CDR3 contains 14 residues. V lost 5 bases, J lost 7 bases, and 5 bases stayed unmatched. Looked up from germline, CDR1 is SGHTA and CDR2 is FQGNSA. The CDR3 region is CASSLGTGGFEAFF. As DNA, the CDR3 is TGTGCCAGCAGCCTCGGGACAGGGGGCTTTGAAGCTTTCTTT.

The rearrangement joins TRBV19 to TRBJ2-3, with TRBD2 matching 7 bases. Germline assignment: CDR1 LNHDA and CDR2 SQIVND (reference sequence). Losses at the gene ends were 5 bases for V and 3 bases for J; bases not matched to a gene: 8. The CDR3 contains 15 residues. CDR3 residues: CASSYGDYTTDTQYF. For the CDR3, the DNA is TGTGCCAGTAGTTATGGGGACTATACGACAGATACGCAGTATTTT.

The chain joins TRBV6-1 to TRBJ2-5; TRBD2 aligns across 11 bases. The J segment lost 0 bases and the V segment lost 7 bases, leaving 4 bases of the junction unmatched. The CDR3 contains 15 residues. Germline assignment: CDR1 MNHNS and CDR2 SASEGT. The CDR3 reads CASTIAGGHQETQYF. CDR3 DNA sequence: TGTGCCAGCACCATAGCGGGGGGGCACCAAGAGACCCAGTACTTC.

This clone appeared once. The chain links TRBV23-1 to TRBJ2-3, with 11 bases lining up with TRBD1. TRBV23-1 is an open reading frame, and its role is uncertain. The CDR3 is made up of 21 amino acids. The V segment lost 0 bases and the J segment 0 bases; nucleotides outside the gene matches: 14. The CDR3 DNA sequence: TGCGCCAGCAGTCAATCCGGGGGACAGGGGGACTCACGCCACAGCACAGATACGCAGTATTTT. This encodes CASSQSGGQGDSRHSTDTQYF.

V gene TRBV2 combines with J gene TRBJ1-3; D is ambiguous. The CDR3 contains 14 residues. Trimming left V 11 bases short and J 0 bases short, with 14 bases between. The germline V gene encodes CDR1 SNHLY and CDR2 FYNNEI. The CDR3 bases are TGTGCCTCTAACCCCGCTTACTCTGGAAACACCATATATTTT. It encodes CASNPAYSGNTIYF.

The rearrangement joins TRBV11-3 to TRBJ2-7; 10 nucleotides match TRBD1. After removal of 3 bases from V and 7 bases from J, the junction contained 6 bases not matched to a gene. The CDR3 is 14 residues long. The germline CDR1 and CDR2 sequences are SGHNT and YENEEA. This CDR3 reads CASSLGQGRREQYF. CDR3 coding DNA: TGTGCCAGCAGCTTGGGACAGGGGAGGAGGGAGCAGTACTTC.

This chain's CDR3 is CARRQGANYGYTF. In DNA, the CDR3 is TGTGCCAGGCGACAGGGGGCGAACTATGGCTACACCTTC. The chain is built from TRBV19 and TRBJ1-2; TRBD1 matches 10 bases. The CDR3 is 13 residues long. Germline values: CDR1 LNHDA, CDR2 SQIVND (reference sequence). J gave up 2 bases and V 9 bases, and 3 bases lay outside the gene matches.

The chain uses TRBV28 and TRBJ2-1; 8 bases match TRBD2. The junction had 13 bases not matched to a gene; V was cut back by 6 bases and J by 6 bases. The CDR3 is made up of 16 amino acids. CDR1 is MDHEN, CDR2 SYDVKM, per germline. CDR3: CASSTKGAGGFNEQFF. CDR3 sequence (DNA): TGTGCCAGCAGCACAAAGGGCGCGGGGGGCTTCAATGAGCAGTTCTTC. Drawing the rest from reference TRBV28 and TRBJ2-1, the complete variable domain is DVKVTQSSRYLVKRTGEKVFLECVQDMDHENMFWYRQDPGLGLRLIYFSYDVKMKEKGDIPEGYSVSREKKERFSLILESASTNQTSMYLCASSTKGAGGFNEQFFGPGTRLTVL.